These 4 T cell receptor beta chains originate from one sample sequenced in a study of blood T cell repertoires in COVID-19. Assay: immunoSEQ multiplex PCR; the TCRdb copy retains only in-frame clones and omits some. The table records tens of thousands of clones, 70% to 85% of them present only once. The sequencing sample was made of peripheral blood. These TCRs come from a woman aged 60-70 years with acute or convalescent COVID-19.

This clone was recorded once. The rearrangement joins TRBV28 to TRBJ1-1; the match to TRBD1 covers 7 bases. The length of the CDR3 is 14 residues. CDR1 is MDHEN, CDR2 SYDVKM, per germline. V trimming: 7 bases; J trimming: 7 bases; junction bases outside the gene matches: 12. The CDR3 DNA follows: TGTGCCAGCAAACTACTACTTACAGGGGTTGAAGCTTTCTTT. This codes for CASKLLLTGVEAFF.

Note on this clone: An end of the junction does not agree with germline; a read error may underlie this. This chain connects TRBV7-7 to TRBJ2-2; 7 bases are shared with TRBD1. The CDR3 is 15 amino acids. Germline V gene lookup returns CDR1 SSHAT and CDR2 FNYEAQ (reference sequence). The DNA of the CDR3 is TGTGCTAGCAGCTTGGGAAGGGGGCAGGCCGGGGAGCTGTTTTTT. This translates into CASSLGRGQAGELFF. The whole variable domain, filled in from reference TRBV7-7 and TRBJ2-2, reads GAGVSQSPRYKVTKRGQDVTLRCDPISSHATLYWYQQALGQGPEFLTYFNYEAQPDKSGLPSDRFSAERPEGSISTLTIQRTEQRDSAMYRCASSLGRGQAGELFFGEGSRLTVL.

This sequence joins TRBV28 and TRBJ2-7; the match to TRBD2 covers 11 bases. V lost 5 bases to trimming and J lost 2 bases; unmatched junction nucleotides: 14. Germline values: CDR1 MDHEN, CDR2 SYDVKM. This CDR3 is built from 18 residues. CDR3 amino acids: CASSRKGLADYSTYEQYF. In nucleotides, the CDR3 is TGTGCCAGCAGTCGCAAGGGACTAGCGGATTATAGTACCTACGAGCAGTACTTC.

V is TRBV12-3 or TRBV12-4 and J is TRBJ2-4; 7 bases align to TRBD1. The junction had 9 bases not matched to a gene; V was cut back by 7 bases and J by 9 bases. This CDR3 is built from 13 residues. The CDR3, as DNA: TGTGCCAGCACCCTAGGGACAGCAAGCATTCAGTACTTC. Residues: CASTLGTASIQYF.